This T cell receptor (beta chain) stems from a study of T cells in Graves' hyperthyroidism and ophthalmopathy. Study overall: Sampling of peripheral blood happened at initial diagnosis, prior to any treatment.

The CDR3 is made up of 15 amino acids. Germline V CDR1 and CDR2: SGHTA, FQGNSA. The J segment lost 2 bases and the V segment lost 2 bases, leaving 4 bases of the junction unmatched. This clonotype was counted ten times or more. Antigen: not known. RNA transcripts provided the source from which TCR beta CDR3 regions were amplified. The HTBI set primed first-round TCR CDR3 RT-PCR. Using its own MiXCR run on the multiplex PCR reads, TCRdb lists one record per CDR3 protein. The sample records roughly 600,000 distinct CDR3 sequences, about 14% being singletons. In making diagnoses, clinical symptoms, serum thyroxine and TRAb, thyroid ultrasound and orbital computed tomography were all used. Findings and limits, study-wide: Blood also showed most of the thyroid clonotypes that were expanded above 0.001. Model-based prediction identified ophthalmopathy a median around 6.5 months prior to its onset.

The chain is built from TRBV7-2 and TRBJ2-7, with 9 bases aligning to TRBD2. The specimen was blood. The receptor's source is a woman aged 45 to 65 with Graves' ophthalmopathy. In DNA form, the CDR3 reads TGTGCCAGCAGCTTATCGACTAGCGGACCCTACGAGCAGTACTTC. It translates to CASSLSTSGPYEQYF.